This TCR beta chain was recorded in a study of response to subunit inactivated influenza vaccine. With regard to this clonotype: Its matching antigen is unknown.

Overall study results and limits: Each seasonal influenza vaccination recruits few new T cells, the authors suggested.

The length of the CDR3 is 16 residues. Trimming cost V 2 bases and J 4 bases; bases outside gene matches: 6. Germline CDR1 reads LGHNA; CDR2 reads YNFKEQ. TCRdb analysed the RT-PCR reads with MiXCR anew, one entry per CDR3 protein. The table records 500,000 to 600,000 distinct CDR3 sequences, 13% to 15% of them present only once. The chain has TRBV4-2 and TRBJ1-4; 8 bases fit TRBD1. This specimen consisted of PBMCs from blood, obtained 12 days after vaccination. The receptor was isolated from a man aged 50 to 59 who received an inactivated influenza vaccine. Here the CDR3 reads CASSQRGTGNNEKLFF. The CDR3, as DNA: TGTGCCAGCAGCCAAAGAGGGACAGGAAATAATGAAAAACTGTTTTTT.